What follows are 15 T cell receptor beta chains derived from one specimen sequenced in a study of metastatic and nonmetastatic thyroid tumors. TCRdb reanalyzed the PCR reads via MiXCR. The profile shows 12,000 or so clones, approximately 24% of them singletons. There were no patients who had received any treatment before thyroid surgery. Sequenced material: tumor tissue. These receptors were collected from a female donor with papillary thyroid cancer or a benign thyroid nodule (not recorded which). Some clones in this sample may be carry-over from other donors' samples.

The gene calls are TRBV19 and TRBJ1-3; D gene unclear. Germline V gene sequence: CDR1 LNHDA, CDR2 SQIVND (reference sequence). This CDR3 is built from 16 residues. The germline V and J ends were trimmed by 3 bases and 2 bases, with 14 bases remaining between them. CDR3 DNA: TGTGCCAGTAGTATTATCGGAGGCTCTGCTGGAAACACCATATATTTT. Translated: CASSIIGGSAGNTIYF.

This clone was counted ten times or more. The chain recombines TRBV28 with TRBJ2-1; 9 bases align to TRBD2. CDR1 and CDR2 (germline): MDHEN, SYDVKM. CDR3 length equals 15 residues. The J segment lost 4 bases and the V segment lost 5 bases, leaving 6 bases of the junction unmatched. Here the CDR3 DNA reads TGTGCCAGCAGTCCAGGCGGGAGGGATTACAATGAGCAGTTCTTC. Translating it yields CASSPGGRDYNEQFF.

This chain connects TRBV5-1 to TRBJ2-2; possible D gene TRBD1, 5 bases. With 0 bases removed from V and 4 bases from J, the gap between germline ends came to 16 bases. This CDR3 has 17 amino acids. Per germline, CDR1 SGHRS and CDR2 YFSETQ. The CDR3 here is CASSLGFSRVSTGELFF. CDR3 DNA sequence: TGCGCCAGCAGCTTGGGTTTTTCCAGGGTCAGCACCGGGGAGCTGTTTTTT.

This clone is medium-sized in the sample. This rearrangement joins TRBV30 to TRBJ2-7; D remains ambiguous. V lost 1 base to trimming and J lost 0 bases, with 4 bases between them. Germline CDR1 GTSNPN, CDR2 SVGIG (reference sequence). This CDR3 has 12 residues. Here the CDR3 reads CAWSGHSYEQYF. CDR3 nucleotides: TGTGCCTGGAGTGGACACTCCTACGAGCAGTACTTC.

In this sample, this clone is medium-sized. The chain has TRBV19 and TRBJ2-3; TRBD2 matches at 12 bases. CDR1 and CDR2 from the germline V gene are LNHDA and SQIVND (reference sequence). The CDR3 is 16 amino acids. J lost 2 bases, V lost 3 bases, and 3 bases had no gene match. CDR3 region: CASSMGTSGPTDTQYF. CDR3 DNA sequence: TGTGCCAGTAGTATGGGGACTAGCGGGCCCACAGATACGCAGTATTTT.

Remarks on this clone: The missing conserved phenylalanine or tryptophan at the end of this CDR3 makes a read error likely. V is TRBV6-2 or TRBV6-3 and J is TRBJ1-2; weak D call: TRBD1 (5 bases). From germline, CDR1 is MNHEY and CDR2 SVGEGT. There are 11 residues in the CDR3. V lost 5 bases to trimming and J lost 6 bases, with 7 bases between them. The CDR3 DNA is TGTGCCAGCAGTCCAGGGAATGGCTACACCTCA. Residues: CASSPGNGYTS.

This clone qualifies as medium-sized. The chain couples TRBV12-5 to TRBJ1-6; D gene uncertain. CDR3 length: 15 amino acids. V was shortened by 6 bases and J by 6 bases, with 15 bases between the two germline ends. The germline V gene encodes CDR1 LGHNT and CDR2 FRNRAP. The CDR3 nucleotides read TGTGCTAGTGGCTTTAGTCTGGGTTTTAATTCACCCCTCCACTTT. Translated, it gives CASGFSLGFNSPLHF.

Many counts were recorded for this clone. The chain uses TRBV9 and TRBJ2-1; D is unclear. The V end was cut by 2 bases, the J end by 8 bases, with 17 bases between. In germline, CDR1 is SGDLS, CDR2 YYNGEE. The CDR3 is 15 amino acids. The CDR3 nucleotides read TGTGCCAGCAGCGTTGGGATCCCGGGTGGCGATGAGCAGTTCTTC. As protein: CASSVGIPGGDEQFF.

Notes on this clone: The germline gene is not matched at one end of the junction; a read error may be the cause. The chain couples TRBV27 to TRBJ2-1, with D tentatively TRBD2 (7 bases). Germline loops: CDR1 MNHEY, CDR2 SMNVEV (reference sequence). The CDR3 totals 15 residues. CDR3 in DNA: TGTGCGAGCAGTCTCGGGGCGGGGGCGGAACGGGATCAGTTCTTC. Translated: CASSLGAGAERDQFF.

By share, this clone counts as large (0.1 to 1%). This chain uses TRBV2 with TRBJ2-3; 8 positions match TRBD2. V lost 4 bases, J lost 0 bases, and 6 bases stayed unmatched. This CDR3 region has 16 residues. Germline-derived CDR1 and CDR2 are SNHLY and FYNNEI. In nucleotides, the CDR3 is TGTGCCAGCAGTGGACTAGCGATATCTAGCACAGATACGCAGTATTTT. It codes for CASSGLAISSTDTQYF.

V is TRBV6-1 and J is TRBJ1-5; TRBD1 is a possible D gene (5 bases). The CDR3 contains 12 residues. The V end lost 6 bases, the J end lost 4 bases, and 7 bases lay between the germline ends. Germline-derived CDR1 and CDR2 are MNHNS and SASEGT. CDR3 sequence (DNA): TGTGCCAGCAGACAGGAGAATCAGCCCCAGCATTTT. Protein product: CASRQENQPQHF.

CDR3 DNA sequence: TGTGCCAGCAGTTCCCGACTAGCGGGTACTCCCACAGATACGCAGTATTTT. Protein product: CASSSRLAGTPTDTQYF. The rearrangement joins TRBV27 to TRBJ2-3, with 10 bases fitting TRBD2. Looked up from germline, CDR1 is MNHEY and CDR2 is SMNVEV (reference sequence). V was pared by 4 bases and J by 2 bases, with 9 bases of the junction left unmatched. This CDR3 has 17 residues.

By frequency in the sample, this clone is medium-sized. V and J are TRBV18 and TRBJ1-1; 8 nucleotides line up with TRBD1. Unmatched junction bases numbered 12, after V lost 5 bases and J lost 4 bases. This CDR3 is built from 16 residues. The V gene's germline CDR1 is KGHSH and CDR2 LQKENI. CDR3 DNA sequence: TGTGCCAGCTCATCACTTCCCCCCCAGGGGGCCACTGAAGCTTTCTTT. Translation: CASSSLPPQGATEAFF.

The genes are TRBV20-1 and TRBJ2-1; 9 bases agree with TRBD2. The length of the CDR3 is 14 residues. Germline V gene sequence: CDR1 DFQATT, CDR2 SNEGSKA (reference sequence). J lost 3 bases, V lost 6 bases, and 6 bases had no gene match. The CDR3 here is CSAVSGSDYNEQFF. The CDR3 nucleotides read TGCAGTGCGGTTAGCGGGAGCGACTACAATGAGCAGTTCTTC.

V is TRBV6-2 or TRBV6-3 and J is TRBJ1-1; D perhaps matches TRBD1 (6 bases). The germline CDR1 and CDR2 sequences are MNHEY and SVGEGT. The CDR3 is 13 residues long. Trimming took off 8 bases at V and 0 bases at J, with 10 bases between the two ends. The CDR3 is CASYTGMNTEAFF. Written as DNA, the CDR3 is TGTGCCAGCTATACAGGGATGAACACTGAAGCTTTCTTT.